This entry describes one T cell receptor beta chain. The antigen is not known. In the United States, treatment was given to all participants with HIV. The study used samples holding roughly 1-10 million cryopreserved PBMC before DNA extraction. This sample stems from a study of long-term antiretroviral therapy in people with HIV. Survey-level immunoSEQ v3.0 assays were run. This table comes from immunoSEQ multiplex PCR, and its TCRdb copy is limited to in-frame clones, with some not included. The sample has tens of thousands of clones, around 83% seen once. Study observations and caveats: Every time point showed a repertoire led by clones expanded before ART.

After removal of 5 bases from V and 3 bases from J, the junction contained 6 bases not matched to a gene. The CDR3 loop spans 14 amino acids. Germline V gene data show CDR1 as MNHEY and CDR2 as SMNVEV (reference sequence). The chain couples TRBV27 to TRBJ2-7, with 8 bases that match TRBD1. The origin of this receptor is a man aged 18 to 29 with HIV. Sequenced here: unsorted PBMCs, sampled 1 year after starting antiretroviral therapy. The CDR3 sequence is CASSLTGEDYEQYF. The CDR3, as DNA: TGTGCCAGCAGTCTGACAGGGGAAGACTACGAGCAGTACTTC.